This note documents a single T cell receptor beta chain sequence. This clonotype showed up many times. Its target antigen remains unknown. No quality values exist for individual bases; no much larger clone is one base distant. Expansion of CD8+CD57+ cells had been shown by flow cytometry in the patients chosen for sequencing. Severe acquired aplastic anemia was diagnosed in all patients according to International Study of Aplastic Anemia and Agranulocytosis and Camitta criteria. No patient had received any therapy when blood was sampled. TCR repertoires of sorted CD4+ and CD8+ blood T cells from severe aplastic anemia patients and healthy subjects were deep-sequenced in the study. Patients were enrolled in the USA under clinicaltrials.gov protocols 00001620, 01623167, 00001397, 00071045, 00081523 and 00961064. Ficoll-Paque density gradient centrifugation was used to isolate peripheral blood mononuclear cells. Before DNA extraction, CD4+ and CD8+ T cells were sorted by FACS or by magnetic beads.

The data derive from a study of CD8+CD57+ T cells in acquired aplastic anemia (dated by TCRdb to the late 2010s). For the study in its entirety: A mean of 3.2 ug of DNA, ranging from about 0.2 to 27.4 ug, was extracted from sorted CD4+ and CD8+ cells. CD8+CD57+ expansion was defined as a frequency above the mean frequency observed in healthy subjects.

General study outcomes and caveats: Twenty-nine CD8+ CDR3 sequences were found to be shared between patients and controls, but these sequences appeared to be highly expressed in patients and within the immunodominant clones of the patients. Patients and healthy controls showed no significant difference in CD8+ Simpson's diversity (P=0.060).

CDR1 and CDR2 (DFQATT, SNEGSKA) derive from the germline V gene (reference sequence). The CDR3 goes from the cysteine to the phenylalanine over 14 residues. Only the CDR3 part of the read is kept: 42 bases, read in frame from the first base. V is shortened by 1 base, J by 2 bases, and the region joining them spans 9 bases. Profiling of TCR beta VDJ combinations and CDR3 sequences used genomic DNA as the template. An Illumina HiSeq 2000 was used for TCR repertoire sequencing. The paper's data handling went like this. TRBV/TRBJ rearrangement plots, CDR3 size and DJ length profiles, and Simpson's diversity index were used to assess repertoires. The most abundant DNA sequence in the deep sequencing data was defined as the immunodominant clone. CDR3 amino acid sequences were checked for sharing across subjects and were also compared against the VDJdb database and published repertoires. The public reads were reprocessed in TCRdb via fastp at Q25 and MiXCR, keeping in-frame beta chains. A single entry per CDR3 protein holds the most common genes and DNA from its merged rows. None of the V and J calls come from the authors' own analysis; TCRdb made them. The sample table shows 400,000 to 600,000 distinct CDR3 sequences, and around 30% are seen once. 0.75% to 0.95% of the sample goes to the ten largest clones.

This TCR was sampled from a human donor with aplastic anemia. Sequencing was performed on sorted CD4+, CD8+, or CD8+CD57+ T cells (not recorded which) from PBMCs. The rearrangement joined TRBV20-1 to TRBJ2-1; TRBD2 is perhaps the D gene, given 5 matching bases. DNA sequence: TGCAGTGCTAGAGTAGCGTCAGCCTACAATGAGCAGTTCTTC. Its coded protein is CSARVASAYNEQFF.